This passage covers 7 T cell receptor beta chains from one sample sequenced in a study of blood T cell repertoires in COVID-19. Using immunoSEQ multiplex PCR, the repertoire was profiled, and TCRdb retains in-frame clones only, with some absent. The sample includes around 310,000 clones, about nine tenths of them seen just once. Sequenced material: PBMCs or T cells enriched from blood (not recorded which). These receptors were obtained from a woman aged 25 to 39 who had recovered from COVID-19.

The chain uses TRBV10-1 and TRBJ2-5, with D perhaps matching TRBD2 (7 bases). The germline V and J ends were trimmed by 0 bases and 5 bases, with 13 bases remaining between them. Germline lookup yields CDR1 WNHNN and CDR2 SYGVQD (reference sequence). This CDR3 region has 15 residues. The CDR3 DNA is TGCGCCAGCAGTGAGTCCCGGACTAGGGGGGAGACCCAGTACTTC. This gives the protein CASSESRTRGETQYF.

The genes are TRBV29-1 and TRBJ2-1; 9 positions match TRBD2. This CDR3 has 14 residues. V trimming: 2 bases; J trimming: 3 bases; junction bases outside the gene matches: 2. Germline lookup yields CDR1 SQVTM and CDR2 ANQGSEA. CDR3 bases: TGCAGCGTTGAAATGACTAGCGGCTACAATGAGCAGTTCTTC. Translated, it gives CSVEMTSGYNEQFF.

The CDR3 protein is CASSQGTDREQYF. DNA of the CDR3: TGCGCCAGCAGCCAGGGGACAGACCGCGAGCAGTACTTC. The rearrangement joins TRBV4-1 to TRBJ2-7, with 7 bases matching TRBD1. CDR3 size: 13 residues. CDR1 MGHRA and CDR2 YSYEKL come from the germline V gene. V shed 3 bases and J 6 bases; nucleotides not matched to a gene: 5.

V is TRBV5-4 and J is TRBJ2-1; 10 bases match TRBD2. This CDR3 comprises 16 residues. V lost 2 bases, J lost 2 bases, and 4 bases stayed unmatched. Germline V gives CDR1 SGHNT, CDR2 YYREEE (reference sequence). The CDR3: CASSFPLAGAYNEQFF. CDR3 nucleotide sequence: TGTGCCAGCAGCTTCCCCCTAGCGGGAGCCTACAATGAGCAGTTCTTC.

This chain links TRBV11-2 with TRBJ1-2, with 8 bases matching TRBD1. Losses at the gene ends were 3 bases for V and 4 bases for J; bases not matched to a gene: 4. From germline, CDR1 is SGHAT and CDR2 FQNNGV. CDR3 length equals 14 residues. CDR3 DNA sequence: TGTGCCAGCAGCTTGGGACAGGACACCTATGGCTACACCTTC. It yields the protein CASSLGQDTYGYTF.

The chain combines TRBV7-6 with TRBJ2-3; D is perhaps TRBD2 (6 bases). CDR1 and CDR2 from the germline V gene are SGHVS and FNYEAQ. Trimming pared 3 bases from V and 5 bases from J, leaving 6 bases between. CDR3 length: 12 amino acids. For the CDR3, the DNA is TGTGCCAGCAGCTTGACTAGAGATACGCAGTATTTT. Encoded protein: CASSLTRDTQYF.

This clone was seen a single time. Different DNA sequences within this sample yield the same CDR3. This chain connects TRBV5-4 to TRBJ2-7; TRBD2 agrees at 7 bases. V shed 0 bases, J shed 2 bases, and the junction held 2 bases outside the gene matches. This CDR3 has 14 residues. Germline V gene sequence: CDR1 SGHNT, CDR2 YYREEE (reference sequence). Here the CDR3 reads CASSLAAGAYEQYF. CDR3 DNA sequence: TGTGCCAGCAGCTTGGCTGCGGGGGCCTACGAGCAGTACTTC.